These 28 T cell receptor beta chains came from one sample sequenced in a study of cytomegalovirus exposure and HLA in healthy donors. Method: immunoSEQ multiplex PCR; TCRdb's copy keeps in-frame clones and lacks some. The sample includes over 150,000 clones, roughly 84% of them seen just once. Sequencing was carried out using PBMCs. All receptors come from a human donor in good health.

The chain employs TRBV29-1 and TRBJ1-3; no clear D. Germline V gene data show CDR1 as SQVTM and CDR2 as ANQGSEA. V lost 2 bases and J lost 4, with 9 bases in between. The CDR3 totals 13 residues. This chain's CDR3 is CSVESGKGNTIYF. CDR3 DNA sequence: TGCAGCGTTGAATCGGGGAAGGGAAACACCATATATTTT.

The V gene is TRBV7-2, the J gene TRBJ1-5; the match to TRBD1 covers 8 bases. Unmatched junction bases numbered 6, after V lost 1 base and J lost 7 bases. This CDR3 is 15 amino acids long. Germline V gene data show CDR1 as SGHTA and CDR2 as FQGNSA. CDR3 coding DNA: TGTGCCAGCAGCTTAGTGGGACAGGTTAGACAGCCCCAGCATTTT. Translation: CASSLVGQVRQPQHF.

The J gene is TRBJ2-1, the V gene TRBV30; the match to TRBD1 covers 12 bases. The CDR3 is 16 residues long. The germline V gene has CDR1 GTSNPN and CDR2 SVGIG (reference sequence). After removal of 1 base from V and 8 bases from J, the junction contained 9 bases not matched to a gene. The CDR3 spells CAWSGFLGQGADEQFF. As DNA, the CDR3 is TGTGCCTGGAGTGGCTTTCTGGGACAGGGGGCTGATGAGCAGTTCTTC.

In its sample, this clone was seen a few times. The chain carries TRBV5-1 and TRBJ2-1; 8 bases agree with TRBD2. The germline gives CDR1 SGHRS, CDR2 YFSETQ. Trimming at V came to 4 bases and at J to 7 bases, leaving 10 bases not matched to a gene. The CDR3 is 15 amino acids. The CDR3 sequence is CASSPGTRSMNEQFF. The CDR3 DNA is TGCGCCAGCAGCCCCGGGACTAGAAGCATGAATGAGCAGTTCTTC.

V gene TRBV9 combines with J gene TRBJ2-1; the match to TRBD1 covers 9 bases. CDR3 size: 15 residues. V shed 0 bases and J 8 bases; nucleotides not matched to a gene: 6. From germline, CDR1 is SGDLS and CDR2 YYNGEE. CDR3 nucleotides: TGTGCCAGCAGCGTAGCAACCAGGACAGGGGATGAGCAGTTCTTC. Protein sequence: CASSVATRTGDEQFF.

The genes are TRBV5-5 and TRBJ1-2, with TRBD1 as a possible D gene (6 bases). Germline V gene data show CDR1 as SGHKS and CDR2 as YYEKEE (reference sequence). Trimming removed 1 base from V and 8 bases from J, with 9 bases in between. This CDR3 comprises 12 residues. CDR3 loop: CASSLTGRGYTF. CDR3 DNA sequence: TGTGCCAGCAGCTTGACAGGGCGAGGCTACACCTTC.

The chain couples TRBV4-1 to TRBJ2-1; D uncertain. The V and J ends lost 8 bases and 8 bases respectively, with 13 bases between them. The germline V gene encodes CDR1 MGHRA and CDR2 YSYEKL. This CDR3 has 12 residues. The CDR3 protein is CASANYADEQFF. CDR3 coding DNA: TGCGCCAGCGCGAATTACGCGGATGAGCAGTTCTTC.

This clone was seen more than once but under ten times. The chain couples TRBV5-1 to TRBJ1-1; D remains ambiguous. The CDR3 is made up of 14 amino acids. Trimming left V 0 bases short and J 3 bases short, with 9 bases between. Germline V gene data show CDR1 as SGHRS and CDR2 as YFSETQ. The CDR3 loop reads CASSLDSLYTEAFF. The CDR3 region has the DNA TGCGCCAGCAGCTTGGATTCTTTGTACACTGAAGCTTTCTTT.

This clone was detected only once. The V call is TRBV25-1, the J call TRBJ2-5; maybe TRBD2 (6 bases). The CDR3 runs 15 residues. V lost 2 bases and J 5 bases, leaving 15 bases between the germline ends. The germline CDR1 and CDR2 sequences are MGHDK and SYGVNS. For the CDR3, the DNA is TGTGCCAGCAGTGAAGCGGGGCAGGGCGATGAGACCCAGTACTTC. It translates to CASSEAGQGDETQYF.

The gene calls are TRBV4-3 and TRBJ1-1; D is possibly TRBD1 (6 bases). Germline values: CDR1 LGHNA, CDR2 YSLEER. Trimming shortened V by 0 bases and J by 7 bases, and 12 bases separated the two germline ends. The CDR3 is 14 residues long. Here the CDR3 DNA reads TGCGCCAGCAGCCAAGAGTCCAGGGGATATGAAGCTTTCTTT. This sequence encodes CASSQESRGYEAFF.

The chain is built from TRBV6-6 and TRBJ1-1, with no clear D. Trimming left V 0 bases short and J 6 bases short, with 8 bases between. The CDR3 covers 13 residues. Germline CDR1 is MNHNY and CDR2 is SVGAGI (reference sequence). Here the CDR3 DNA reads TGTGCCAGCAGTTACTCGATTCGGTCTGAAGCTTTCTTT. Its protein is CASSYSIRSEAFF.

This chain joins TRBV4-1 and TRBJ1-2; the match to TRBD1 covers 9 bases. Germline trimming cut 4 bases from V and 11 bases from J; bases unmatched to any gene: 11. There are 14 residues in the CDR3. Per germline, CDR1 MGHRA and CDR2 YSYEKL. The DNA for the CDR3 is TGCGCCAGCAGCCCCGCTAAGGGACAGGGAGGGTACACCTTC. It specifies CASSPAKGQGGYTF.

The gene calls are TRBV2 and TRBJ1-4, with D tentatively TRBD1 (5 bases). Germline assignment: CDR1 SNHLY and CDR2 FYNNEI. V was clipped by 1 base and J by 6 bases, with 12 bases between them. CDR3 length: 15 residues. In nucleotides, the CDR3 is TGTGCCAGCAGTGAAGACGGGCAGGGTGATGAAAAACTGTTTTTT. It encodes CASSEDGQGDEKLFF.

The chain links TRBV6-5 to TRBJ2-7; TRBD1 might be the D (6 bases). CDR3 size: 15 residues. V lost 5 bases to trimming and J lost 0 bases, with 14 bases between them. Germline values: CDR1 MNHEY, CDR2 SVGAGI. The CDR3 protein is CASSTGTPSSYEQYF. The CDR3 DNA is TGTGCCAGCAGTACCGGGACACCGAGCTCCTACGAGCAGTACTTC.

The table lists this clone with a count of one. It is likely a read error, because the conserved phenylalanine at the end of the CDR3 is missing. It is unclear where the CDR3 begins or ends on the DNA, so no DNA is shown, and the CDR3 is as TCRdb lists it. The J gene is TRBJ2-7, the V gene TRBV6-6; TRBD1 is taken as the D call from the table, unchecked against the DNA. The CDR3 sequence runs 13 residues, both termini included. Germline values: CDR1 MNHNY, CDR2 SVGAGI (reference sequence). The CDR3 spells CASSPTGTGGLSL.

The gene calls are TRBV7-2 and TRBJ2-1, with D possibly matching TRBD2 (5 bases). Trimming removed 5 bases at V and 9 bases at J, with 14 bases between. CDR1 SGHTA and CDR2 FQGNSA come from the germline V gene. The CDR3 loop spans 13 amino acids. The CDR3 spells CASSRRLEAEQFF. DNA of the CDR3: TGTGCCAGCAGCCGCAGACTGGAGGCTGAGCAGTTCTTC. The full variable domain, rest sourced from reference TRBV7-2 and TRBJ2-1, is GAGVSQSPSNKVTEKGKDVELRCDPISGHTALYWYRQSLGQGLEFLIYFQGNSAPDKSGLPSDRFSAERTGGSVSTLTIQRTQQEDSAVYLCASSRRLEAEQFFGPGTRLTVL.

CDR3 sequence (DNA): TGCAGCGTCTGGGACAGGGAGTCGAGGGAGCTGTTTTTT. It is translated as CSVWDRESRELFF. This rearrangement joins TRBV29-1 to TRBJ2-2, with 9 bases that match TRBD1. Germline V gene data show CDR1 as SQVTM and CDR2 as ANQGSEA. The CDR3 consists of 13 residues. The V gene end was trimmed by 6 bases and the J gene end by 9 bases; junction bases not matched to a gene: 8.

The CDR3: CASSSLGGTEAFF. CDR3 bases: TGTGCCAGCAGCTCCCTGGGGGGCACTGAAGCTTTCTTT. J is TRBJ1-1 and V is TRBV7-9; possibly TRBD1 for D (5 bases). Germline assignment: CDR1 SEHNR and CDR2 FQNEAQ (reference sequence). The CDR3 runs to 13 residues. Trimming pared 4 bases from V and 4 bases from J, leaving 10 bases between.

The chain couples TRBV27 to TRBJ2-2; tentatively, D is TRBD2 (6 bases). From germline, CDR1 is MNHEY and CDR2 SMNVEV (reference sequence). V gave up 8 bases and J gave up 4 bases, with 17 bases separating them. CDR3 length: 15 amino acids. CDR3 bases: TGTGCCAGCCGCCCCAGCGGGCGCGTCACCGGGGAGCTGTTTTTT. This sequence encodes CASRPSGRVTGELFF.

The gene calls are TRBV13 and TRBJ2-7, with D perhaps TRBD1 (6 bases). The germline gives CDR1 PRHDT, CDR2 FYEKMQ (reference sequence). The CDR3 covers 15 residues. Trimming stripped 5 bases from V and 3 bases from J, with 17 bases between. The CDR3 DNA sequence: TGTGCCAGCAGCACCGGACAGAGAGGGGTCTACGAGCAGTACTTC. Amino acids: CASSTGQRGVYEQYF.

This clone was found a few times. This chain uses TRBV7-9 with TRBJ2-3; TRBD2 agrees at 8 bases. V lost 6 bases to trimming and J lost 3 bases; unmatched junction nucleotides: 8. This CDR3 has 15 amino acids. The germline gives CDR1 SEHNR, CDR2 FQNEAQ (reference sequence). The CDR3 DNA sequence: TGTGCCAGCAGGCATGGGACTAGTTCAACAGATACGCAGTATTTT. Its protein is CASRHGTSSTDTQYF. Variable domain in full (rest from reference TRBV7-9 and TRBJ2-3): DTGVSQNPRHKITKRGQNVTFRCDPISEHNRLYWYRQTLGQGPEFLTYFQNEAQLEKSRLLSDRFSAERPKGSFSTLEIQRTEQGDSAMYLCASRHGTSSTDTQYFGPGTRLTVL.

The J gene is TRBJ1-2, the V gene TRBV5-6, with no clear D. Germline CDR1 and CDR2: SGHDT and YYEEEE. V lost 0 bases, J lost 5 bases, and 11 bases lay in between. CDR3 length: 14 residues. CDR3 DNA: TGTGCCAGCAGCTTGGGCTTGTTGCGTTATGGCTACACCTTC. This translates into CASSLGLLRYGYTF.

J is TRBJ2-1 and V is TRBV5-4; 10 bases agree with TRBD2. Trimming cost V 4 bases and J 6 bases; bases outside gene matches: 7. The CDR3 has 15 residues. Germline V gene data show CDR1 as SGHNT and CDR2 as YYREEE (reference sequence). The CDR3 sequence: CASSRGASGSNEQFF. CDR3 coding DNA: TGTGCCAGCAGCCGAGGGGCTAGCGGGAGCAATGAGCAGTTCTTC.

The V call is TRBV2, the J call TRBJ1-1; tentative D call: TRBD1 (6 bases). The CDR3 loop spans 14 amino acids. V gave up 3 bases and J gave up 10 bases, with 18 bases separating them. Germline CDR1 is SNHLY and CDR2 is FYNNEI. This chain's CDR3 is CASSDVGATEIAFF. The CDR3 bases are TGTGCCAGCAGTGATGTGGGGGCAACTGAGATAGCTTTCTTT.

The chain joins TRBV25-1 to TRBJ2-3; D perhaps matches TRBD1 (5 bases). This CDR3 has 16 amino acids. Trimming stripped 3 bases from V and 6 bases from J, with 19 bases between. Germline CDR1 reads MGHDK; CDR2 reads SYGVNS. The CDR3 nucleotides are TGTGCCAGCAGTGAGGCCAGGGAATTAATGGGGGATACGCAGTATTTT. Amino acid sequence: CASSEARELMGDTQYF.

The chain recombines TRBV5-1 with TRBJ2-1; D perhaps matches TRBD2 (6 bases). The CDR3 sequence is 15 residues long. CDR1 and CDR2 (germline): SGHRS, YFSETQ. V was trimmed by 7 bases and J by 3 bases, leaving 17 bases between them. CDR3 nucleotides: TGCGCCAGCTCAGACCGCGGGGTGAACTACAATGAGCAGTTCTTC. Translated: CASSDRGVNYNEQFF.

The chain joins TRBV25-1 to TRBJ1-1, with D perhaps TRBD1 (6 bases). V was pared by 2 bases and J by 4 bases, with 14 bases between. CDR3 length equals 15 residues. Germline-derived CDR1 and CDR2 are MGHDK and SYGVNS. CDR3 in DNA: TGTGCCAGCAGTGAACCGGGGGCGGGGGGCACTGAAGCTTTCTTT. Amino acid sequence: CASSEPGAGGTEAFF.

The rearrangement links TRBV2 to TRBJ1-1; 10 bases agree with TRBD1. V was pared by 8 bases and J by 3 bases, with 12 bases of the junction left unmatched. This CDR3 comprises 16 residues. Germline CDR1 SNHLY, CDR2 FYNNEI. The CDR3 DNA reads as TGTGCCAGCGCAGCAGGGACAGGGGATATACACACTGAAGCTTTCTTT. It is translated as CASAAGTGDIHTEAFF.